The rows below give T cell receptor beta chains drawn from one sample of a study of coeliac disease. Libraries were prepared by immunoSEQ multiplex PCR; TCRdb keeps only in-frame clonotypes and omits some of them. The sample records about 4,500 clones, around 62% being singletons. Sequenced material: intraepithelial lymphocytes from the gut. All receptors come from a woman aged 18-35 years with active celiac disease. CDR3s include the opening cysteine and the closing phenylalanine or tryptophan. A D gene is named only where the DNA matches it firmly. A clone size is listed for some rows: how often the clone was seen (once, few, many), or a class if it is expanded.

CASSSYGWEQYF	TGTGCCAGCAGTTCCTACGGTTGGGAGCAGTACTTC	NA	TRBV6-5	TRBJ2-7	once
CASSLVEGALQPQHF	TGTGCCAGCAGTTTAGTTGAGGGGGCTTTACAGCCCCAGCATTTT	TRBD1	TRBV28	TRBJ1-5	NA
CASSFNPVNEKLFF	TGTGCCAGCAGTTTTAACCCGGTTAATGAAAAACTGTTTTTT	NA	TRBV28	TRBJ1-4	NA
CASSASGSYSPLHF	TGTGCCAGCAGCGCGTCAGGGTCTTACTCACCCCTCCACTTT	NA	TRBV5-4	TRBJ1-6	NA
CASSVRSYEQYF	TGTGCCAGCAGTGTACGTAGCTACGAGCAGTACTTC	NA	TRBV25-1	TRBJ2-7	few
CASSFNSVSYNEQFF	TGCGCCAGCAGCTTTAATTCAGTCTCTTACAATGAGCAGTTCTTC	NA	TRBV5-1	TRBJ2-1	NA
CASSPGSVPDTQYF	TGTGCCAGCAGCCCCGGCAGCGTCCCAGATACGCAGTATTTT	NA	TRBV11-1	TRBJ2-3	large
CASSLGDSRYEQYF	TGTGCCAGCAGCTTAGGAGACAGTCGCTACGAGCAGTACTTC	NA	TRBV7-8	TRBJ2-7	once
CASRGEGPSEQYF	TGTGCCAGCAGAGGGGAAGGGCCTTCCGAGCAGTACTTC	NA	TRBV27	TRBJ2-7	NA
CASSREGGSSYNEQFF	TGTGCCAGCTCACGAGAGGGCGGGAGCTCCTACAATGAGCAGTTCTTC	TRBD2	TRBV18	TRBJ2-1	NA
CASSVAADTQYF	TGTGCCAGCAGCGTAGCTGCAGATACGCAGTATTTT	NA	TRBV9	TRBJ2-3	few
CASSDYPGGLNTEAFF	TGTGCCAGCAGCGATTATCCAGGGGGCTTGAACACTGAAGCTTTCTTT	TRBD1	TRBV11-2	TRBJ1-1	NA
CASSRLWSNTEAFF	TGCGCCAGCAGCCGCCTATGGAGCAACACTGAAGCTTTCTTT	NA	TRBV4-1	TRBJ1-1	NA
CASSIRQGNGYTF	TGTGCCAGTAGTATCAGGCAGGGGAATGGCTACACCTTC	NA	TRBV19	TRBJ1-2	NA
CASSEGDSYYEQYF	TGTGCCAGCAGTGAAGGGGACAGCTACTACGAGCAGTACTTC	TRBD1	TRBV6-1	TRBJ2-7	NA
CASSLSLAGGNEQFF	TGTGCCAGCAGTTTAAGCCTAGCGGGAGGGAATGAGCAGTTCTTC	TRBD2	TRBV28	TRBJ2-1	NA
CSARGTSGADTQYF	TGCAGCGCCAGGGGGACTTCAGGGGCAGATACGCAGTATTTT	NA	TRBV29-1	TRBJ2-3	NA
CASSNRQGREKLFF	TGTGCCAGCAGCAACAGACAGGGACGCGAAAAACTGTTTTTT	TRBD1	TRBV7-9	TRBJ1-4	NA
CATSRLAPGGSYEQYF	TGTGCCACCAGCAGATTGGCCCCGGGGGGATCCTACGAGCAGTACTTC	TRBD2	TRBV15	TRBJ2-7	NA
CATSLSGEYQETQYF	TGCGCCACCTCCCTCAGCGGAGAGTACCAAGAGACCCAGTACTTC	NA	TRBV10-2	TRBJ2-5	NA
CASSEAGRTEVTDTQYF	TGTGCCAGCAGTGAAGCCGGAAGGACAGAAGTCACAGATACGCAGTATTTT	NA	TRBV2	TRBJ2-3	NA
CASSPRWNEKLFF	TGCGCCAGCAGCCCGAGGTGGAATGAAAAACTGTTTTTT	NA	TRBV5-1	TRBJ1-4	few
CATQGGNTEAFF	TGTGCCACTCAAGGGGGTAACACTGAAGCTTTCTTT	NA	TRBV18	TRBJ1-1	few
CSVRGSSGANVLTF	TGCAGCGTCCGAGGTTCCTCTGGGGCCAACGTCCTGACTTTC	NA	TRBV29-1	TRBJ2-6	few
CASSLESGQATYEQYF	TGTGCCAGCAGCTTAGAATCGGGACAGGCGACCTACGAGCAGTACTTC	TRBD1	TRBV11-2	TRBJ2-7	NA
CATTRDYGYTF	TGTGCCACCACGCGCGACTATGGCTACACCTTC	NA	TRBV2	TRBJ1-2	NA
CASSEWGLAGHNEQFF	TGTGCCAGCAGTGAATGGGGACTAGCGGGGCACAATGAGCAGTTCTTC	TRBD2	TRBV2	TRBJ2-1	NA
CATSSDGAIGNTIYF	TGTGCCACCAGCAGTGACGGAGCGATTGGAAACACCATATATTTT	NA	TRBV15	TRBJ1-3	medium-sized